This paragraph covers one TCR beta chain sequence. Its antigen is unknown. The PCR made use of 60 Vbeta and 13 Jbeta primers. Assay: immunoSEQ multiplex PCR; the TCRdb copy retains only in-frame clones and omits some. The data contain some 200,000 clones, just under 70% of them singletons. CDR1 and CDR2 (germline): KGHSH, LQKENI. V was pared by 6 bases and J by 6 bases, with 5 bases of the junction left unmatched. This CDR3 has 14 amino acids. This entry comes from a study of cytomegalovirus exposure and HLA in healthy donors. Overall study results and limits: In vitro testing confirmed three CMV-associated chains as specific for CMV antigens.

The TCR comes from a man aged 40-55 years in good health and CMV-seropositive. This chain joins TRBV18 and TRBJ2-2; 9 bases align to TRBD1. Sequenced sample: PBMCs. The CDR3 DNA is TGTGCCAGCTCCCCCAGGACAGGGGCCGGGGAGCTGTTTTTT. Translating gives CASSPRTGAGELFF.